This T cell receptor (beta chain) was sequenced in a study of post-analysis software for immune sequencing data. Study at large: Patients with relapsing-remitting, secondary progressive and progressive-relapsing multiple sclerosis courses were all represented. Broader study findings: The study found significantly lower normalized Chao1 diversity in multiple sclerosis patients than in controls. Roughly five TRBV segments were more frequent in patients than controls; TRBV5-6, TRBV5-1 and TRBV20-1 belonged to this group. Samples sharing a preparation batch grouped tightly together when assessed by F measure.

Unique molecular identifiers featured in each of the TCR beta cDNA libraries. With about 1 to 11 million T cells as the source, some 500,000 cDNA molecules resulted. TCRdb redid the calling of the PCR reads with MiXCR, one entry per CDR3 protein. Of about 260,000 distinct CDR3 sequences listed, 35% to 45% are singletons. The CDR3 sequence is 16 residues long. The germline V gene encodes CDR1 SQVTM and CDR2 ANQGSEA. The V gene lost 4 bases and the J gene lost 2 bases, with 20 bases spanning the gap. This clonotype was seen repeatedly, ten times or more. Its antigen is as yet unknown. This clonotype was sampled from a girl under 18 with multiple sclerosis. Sequencing was performed on blood. The rearrangement joins TRBV29-1 to TRBJ1-1; D is undetermined. The CDR3 nucleotides are TGCAGCGTTGCCGGAGTACCGAATAACCTAAACACTGAAGCTTTCTTT. This translates into CSVAGVPNNLNTEAFF.